This T cell receptor (beta chain) came from a study of monozygotic twins with cystic fibrosis. Study findings and constraints: Median Simpson clonality of 0.0095 suggested naive T cells predominated.

CDR1 and CDR2 (germline): SGHRS, YFSETQ. This CDR3 is built from 13 residues. V was clipped by 0 bases and J by 7 bases, with 7 bases between them. Profiled with immunoSEQ multiplex PCR; TCRdb holds only in-frame clones, not every one. Among approximately 13,000 clones listed, roughly nine tenths were seen once. To note about this clone: Its antigen is unknown.

This sequence joins TRBV5-1 and TRBJ2-2; no clear D gene. The source is a boy between 10 and 17 years old with cystic fibrosis. Sample: blood. CDR3 coding DNA: TGCGCCAGCAGCTTGGCTGGGTACGGGGAGCTGTTTTTT. Translation gives CASSLAGYGELFF.